This T cell receptor beta chain originates from a study of blood T cell repertoires in COVID-19. Study context: T cells, B-cell-depleted T cells, or PBMCs supplied cDNA or gDNA.

The CDR3 is made up of 11 amino acids. Trimming removed 5 bases from V and 12 bases from J, with 14 bases in between. In the original analysis: Cell counts per sample came from amplifying reference gene primers. The data were produced by immunoSEQ multiplex PCR, yet TCRdb's version contains in-frame clones alone and is incomplete. Clonal size and the V and J genes are those of that table, whereas D and trimming came from the DNA. Seen here are some 250,000 clones, around 80% observed once, and the top ten hold around 8.9%. The J gene is TRBJ2-7, the V gene TRBV12-3 or TRBV12-4, with D tentatively TRBD2 (6 bases). Sample: peripheral blood. The sequence was collected from a man aged 40-49 years with active or convalescent COVID-19. The CDR3, as DNA: TGTGCCAGCAGTCGCGGACTATCGCGGTACTTC. Its translation is CASSRGLSRYF.